The clone carrying this T cell receptor (beta chain) showed up just once. This sample is drawn from a study of blood T cell repertoires in COVID-19. Across the study: Sites across the United States, Italy and Spain contributed samples from acute and convalescent COVID-19.

CDR3 length: 15 amino acids. CDR1 and CDR2 from the germline V gene are SGHRS and YFSETQ. V dropped 7 bases and J dropped 6; count of bases not matched to a gene: 11. The data were produced by immunoSEQ multiplex PCR, yet TCRdb's version contains in-frame clones alone and is incomplete. The sample has more than 150,000 clones; 86% are singletons. The receptor was derived from a man in his 70s with active or convalescent COVID-19. The sample taken for sequencing was peripheral blood. The chain carries TRBV5-1 and TRBJ2-2; 8 bases line up with TRBD1. CDR3 bases: TGCGCCAGCGCCCCAGGGGGCGTGGTGGCCGGGGAGCTGTTTTTT. Protein sequence: CASAPGGVVAGELFF.